Below are 7 T cell receptor beta chains sequenced from a single sample in a study of blood T cell dynamics during melanoma immunotherapy. This sample's time point: week 3, after first cycle of checkpoint inhibitor. Some clones are missing from TCRdb's copy, which holds only in-frame ones; the method was immunoSEQ multiplex PCR. The table includes about 12,000 clones, approximately 88% detected once. This material consisted of blood, taken from a patient treated with checkpoint blockade. The receptor source for this set is a human donor with melanoma.

V is TRBV7-7 and J is TRBJ2-5; TRBD1 agrees at 7 bases. The tail of the sequence fits TRBJ2-7 better, so the J call may be wrong. Looked up from germline, CDR1 is SSHAT and CDR2 is FNYEAQ (reference sequence). The CDR3 runs 12 residues. DNA of the CDR3: TGTGCCCGAATGGGGACAGCATACGAGCAGTACTTC. It codes for CARMGTAYEQYF.

The V gene is TRBV5-8, the J gene TRBJ1-3; D is perhaps TRBD1 (5 bases). Germline V gene data show CDR1 as SGHTS and CDR2 as YDEGEE. The CDR3 has 15 residues. Deletions cut 2 bases from V and 0 bases from J, with 9 bases between. The DNA for the CDR3 is TGTGCCAGCAGCTTCGAGGGGTACTCTGGAAACACCATATATTTT. Protein sequence: CASSFEGYSGNTIYF.

The V gene is TRBV9, the J gene TRBJ2-3; D is possibly TRBD2 (5 bases). Trimming took 1 base from V and 3 from J, leaving 15 bases between them. The CDR3 is 16 amino acids. From germline, CDR1 is SGDLS and CDR2 YYNGEE. CDR3 in DNA: TGTGCCAGCAGCGTAAGTACGCTAGCTCGAACAGATACGCAGTATTTT. Amino acid sequence: CASSVSTLARTDTQYF.

The chain uses TRBV4-1 and TRBJ2-7; TRBD2 aligns across 11 bases. Germline V gene sequence: CDR1 MGHRA, CDR2 YSYEKL. This CDR3 is built from 16 residues. V trimming: 2 bases; J trimming: 7 bases; junction bases outside the gene matches: 10. The CDR3 region is CASSQPRLAGKGEQYF. The CDR3 DNA reads as TGCGCCAGCAGCCAACCAAGACTAGCGGGAAAGGGTGAGCAGTACTTC.

The gene calls are TRBV18 and TRBJ2-2; a weak D match, TRBD1 (6 bases). The CDR3 is 14 amino acids. The germline gives CDR1 KGHSH, CDR2 LQKENI. V lost 4 bases and J 0 bases, leaving 6 bases between the germline ends. The CDR3 sequence: CASSRDTNTGELFF. As DNA, the CDR3 is TGTGCCAGCTCACGGGACACGAACACCGGGGAGCTGTTTTTT.

This chain joins TRBV10-3 and TRBJ2-1, with TRBD2 identical over 12 bases. This CDR3 contains 15 residues. V trimming: 7 bases; J trimming: 8 bases; junction bases outside the gene matches: 9. From germline, CDR1 is ENHRY and CDR2 SYGVKD. The DNA of the CDR3 is TGTGCCATCACCACAACTAGCGGGAGGAACTATGAGCAGTTCTTC. It is translated as CAITTTSGRNYEQFF.

V gene TRBV30 combines with J gene TRBJ1-5, with D unresolved. V was cut by 4 bases and J by 2 bases, with 15 bases left in between. This CDR3 contains 15 residues. Germline CDR1 is GTSNPN and CDR2 is SVGIG (reference sequence). CDR3 nucleotide sequence: TGTGCCTGGACCGACCATAACGTAGGCAATCAGCCCCAGCATTTT. It is translated as CAWTDHNVGNQPQHF.